This T cell receptor (beta chain) stems from a study of CD8+CD57+ T cells in acquired aplastic anemia. This clonotype has ten or more counts. Profiling of TCR beta VDJ combinations and CDR3 sequences used genomic DNA as template. TCRdb re-analysed the reads in MiXCR, keeping a single row per CDR3 protein. The sample consists of a few hundred thousand distinct CDR3 sequences, almost 50% of them appearing once. CDR3 length: 17 amino acids. Per the germline V gene, CDR1 is SGHVS and CDR2 is FQNEAQ. V lost 3 bases, J lost 7 bases, and 13 bases stayed unmatched. Patients selected for sequencing had displayed CD8+CD57+ cell expansion by flow cytometry. Prior therapy had not been administered to any patient at the time of blood sampling.

The rearrangement links TRBV7-8 to TRBJ2-1; 9 bases agree with TRBD1. Input material: sorted CD4+, CD8+, or CD8+CD57+ T cells (not recorded which) from PBMCs. The TCR originated in a human donor with aplastic anemia. CDR3 residues: CASSFSRTGATGNEQFF. CDR3 nucleotides: TGTGCCAGCAGCTTCTCTCGGACAGGGGCGACAGGGAATGAGCAGTTCTTC.